This TCR beta chain was sequenced in a study of CD4 and CD8 cells across lung adenocarcinoma regions. Via MiXCR, TCRdb re-called the PCR reads, giving one row per CDR3 protein. The sample records fewer than 20,000 distinct CDR3 sequences, under 60% being singletons. This TCR derives from a female donor with lung adenocarcinoma. The CD4 and CD8 labels of this study may be unreliable. The sequenced sample was CD8+ T cells from the center of a lung tumor.

DNA of the CDR3: TGTGCCAGCAGTGAAGTGGGGGAAGGCTACACCTTC. This gives the protein CASSEVGEGYTF. The rearrangement links TRBV6-1 to TRBJ1-2; a possible D gene is TRBD1 (5 bases). The V gene's germline CDR1 is MNHNS and CDR2 SASEGT. The ends were cut back, 1 base at V and 8 bases at J, with 8 bases in the middle. This CDR3 has 12 residues.